One T cell receptor beta chain is described in this entry. What it binds is not known. Mismatch with germline at one junction end may stem from a read error. This sample was taken from a study of CD8 T cells in Susac syndrome. Across the study: Sequenced Susac syndrome patients included roughly six with active disease and under ten who were in remission. When blood was drawn, the patients with Susac syndrome were therapy-naive, on corticosteroids, or on intravenous immunoglobulin alone. Whole-study findings and limits: Clonal expansion involving Susac CD8+ cells peaked in TEMRA cells and active patients.

Blood CD8+ and CD4+ T cells underwent high-throughput TCR beta sequencing. The RNA input was about 0.45 to 1 ug, and it was reverse transcribed with random hexamers. TCRdb re-analysed the immunoSEQ multiplex PCR reads in MiXCR, keeping a single row per CDR3 protein. The repertoire holds around 100,000 distinct CDR3 sequences, with roughly 96% as singletons. The clonotype was recovered from a human donor with Susac syndrome. Specimen: CD8+ T cells from PBMCs.

Written as DNA, the CDR3 is TGTGCTAGCAGCTTAGGCCCGGGGGAAACCTACGAGCAGTACTTC. Encoded protein: CASSLGPGETYEQYF. This chain links TRBV7-7 with TRBJ2-7; maybe TRBD2 (6 bases). This CDR3 is 15 amino acids long. Germline V CDR1 and CDR2: SSHAT, FNYEAQ (reference sequence).